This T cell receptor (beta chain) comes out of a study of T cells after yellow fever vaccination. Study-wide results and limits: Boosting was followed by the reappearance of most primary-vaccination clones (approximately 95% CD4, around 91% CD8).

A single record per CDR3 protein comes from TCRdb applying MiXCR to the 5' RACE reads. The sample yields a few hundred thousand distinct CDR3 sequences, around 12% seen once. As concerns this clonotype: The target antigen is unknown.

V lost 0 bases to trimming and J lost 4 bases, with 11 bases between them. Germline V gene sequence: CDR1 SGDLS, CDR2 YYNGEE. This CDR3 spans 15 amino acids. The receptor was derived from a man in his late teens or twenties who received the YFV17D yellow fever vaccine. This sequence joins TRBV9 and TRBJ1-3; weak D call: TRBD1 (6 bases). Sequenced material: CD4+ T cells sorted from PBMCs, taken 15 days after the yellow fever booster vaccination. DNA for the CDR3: TGTGCCAGCAGCGTAGAGGCAGGGGCCGGAAACACCATATATTTT. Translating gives CASSVEAGAGNTIYF.